Listed here are 3 T cell receptor beta chains from one sample, sequenced in a study of shared clonotypes between healthy human individuals. Data came from immunoSEQ multiplex PCR; TCRdb stores just in-frame clones and leaves some out. The sample yields a few million clones, 80% to 95% seen once. Material for sequencing was naive CD4+ T cells from PBMCs. Subset in this sample: CD45RA+ positively selected. The receptors here all came from a man younger than 30 in good health. Some clones in this sample may be carry-over from other donors' samples.

This chain links TRBV18 with TRBJ1-2; D gene ambiguous. The CDR3 covers 13 residues. Deletions cut 1 base from V and 8 bases from J, with 11 bases between. Germline values: CDR1 KGHSH, CDR2 LQKENI. The CDR3 reads CASSPRAVGGYTF. The CDR3 nucleotides are TGTGCCAGCTCACCACGGGCAGTTGGCGGCTACACCTTC.

A remark on this clone: This sample includes further DNA sequences coding for the same CDR3. The CDR3 sequence is CASSPEASGNTIYF. CDR3 bases: TGTGCCAGCTCACCGGAGGCCTCTGGAAACACCATATATTTT. This sequence joins TRBV18 and TRBJ1-3; D is unresolved. CDR1 is KGHSH, CDR2 LQKENI, per germline. The V gene lost 3 bases and the J gene lost 0 bases, with 6 bases spanning the gap. The CDR3 is 14 amino acids.

This clone was seen a single time. This sample includes further DNA sequences coding for the same CDR3. The J gene is TRBJ1-1, the V gene TRBV28, with TRBD1 as a possible D gene (6 bases). The CDR3 contains 14 residues. Germline lookup yields CDR1 MDHEN and CDR2 SYDVKM. V lost 5 bases, J lost 5 bases, and 15 bases lay in between. The chain's CDR3 is CASSLPTGLTEAFF. CDR3 nucleotide sequence: TGTGCCAGCAGTCTACCTACAGGGCTTACTGAAGCTTTCTTT.